One T cell receptor beta chain is described in this entry. This record comes from a study of siplizumab effects on memory and regulatory T cells. V shed 4 bases, J shed 2 bases, and the junction held 8 bases outside the gene matches. This CDR3 has 15 amino acids. Looked up from germline, CDR1 is MNHEY and CDR2 is SMNVEV (reference sequence). The data were produced by immunoSEQ multiplex PCR, yet TCRdb's version contains in-frame clones alone and is incomplete. The sample holds 50,000 to 70,000 clones, approximately 97% seen once. This sequence originates from a human donor in good health. This chain connects TRBV27 to TRBJ2-7, with 7 bases lining up with TRBD2. The sequencing sample was made of naive CD8+ T cells sorted from blood. CDR3 residues: CASSYSPGGPYEQYF. The DNA for the CDR3 is TGTGCCAGCAGTTACTCTCCGGGGGGACCCTACGAGCAGTACTTC.